Listed below are T cell receptor beta chains from one sample, sequenced in a study of cytomegalovirus exposure and HLA in healthy donors. The protocol was immunoSEQ multiplex PCR, while the TCRdb copy is restricted to in-frame clones and leaves out a portion. The data show more than 100,000 clones, roughly three quarters seen once. The sample was PBMCs. The receptors originated from a woman aged 40 to 50 in good health and CMV-seronegative. CDR3s include the opening cysteine and the closing phenylalanine or tryptophan. The D gene is left open where the match is weak. Clone sizes are given selectively: once, few, many, or a class where the clone is expanded.

TRBJ1-1	TRBV27	NA	NA	TGTGCCAGCAGTTTGAGCGTGGACACTGAAGCTTTCTTT	CASSLSVDTEAFF
TRBJ1-4	TRBV6-5	NA	NA	TGTGCCAGCAGCCCCGGGGGGCGGAATGAAAAACTGTTTTTT	CASSPGGRNEKLFF
TRBJ2-5	TRBV6-5	NA	NA	TGTGCCAGCAGTTACTCGGGACAAGGGGAGCAGTACTTC	CASSYSGQGEQYF
TRBJ1-2	TRBV15	TRBD1	NA	TGTGCCACCTCGAGGGGGGACAGCTCCAACTATGGCTACACCTTC	CATSRGDSSNYGYTF
TRBJ1-2	TRBV5-1	NA	NA	TGCGCCAGCAGCGCCAGGGGCAACCCTAACACAGGTTATGGCTACACCTTC	CASSARGNPNTGYGYTF
TRBJ1-2	TRBV10-2	NA	NA	TGCGCCAGCAGTGAGTCGACCCAAGACTTGAGGGGCTACACCTTC	CASSESTQDLRGYTF
TRBJ2-5	TRBV6-5	TRBD1	NA	TGTGCCAGCAGCCGGACAGGGTTTGGCCAAGAGACCCAGTACTTC	CASSRTGFGQETQYF
TRBJ1-1	TRBV7-9	NA	NA	TGTGCCAGCAGCTTGGACACGTACACTGAAGCTTTCTTT	CASSLDTYTEAFF
TRBJ2-1	TRBV7-9	TRBD1	NA	TGTGCCAGCAGCTTAGGTCGAGGGACAGGGGACAATGAGCAGTTCTTC	CASSLGRGTGDNEQFF
TRBJ1-2	TRBV7-9	NA	few	TGTTCCGGTGGGGAGGCCTCCGACTATGGCTACACCTTC	CSGGEASDYGYTF
TRBJ1-5	TRBV7-8	TRBD1	NA	TGTGCCAGCACCGGGACAGATAATCAGCCCCAGCATTTT	CASTGTDNQPQHF
TRBJ2-2	TRBV11-3	NA	NA	TGTGCCAGCAGCACCGGGACTACCGGGGAGCTGTTTTTT	CASSTGTTGELFF
TRBJ1-1	TRBV29-1	NA	NA	TGCAGCGTGGCTAGCAAAGCGCTGAACACTGAAGCTTTCTTT	CSVASKALNTEAFF
TRBJ1-2	TRBV7-9	NA	NA	TGTGCCAGCAGCTCGACAGTGATGTATGGCTACACCTTC	CASSSTVMYGYTF
TRBJ1-5	TRBV6-5	NA	NA	TGTGCCAGCAGTTACTCCCTTTATAGCAATCAGCCCCAGCATTTT	CASSYSLYSNQPQHF